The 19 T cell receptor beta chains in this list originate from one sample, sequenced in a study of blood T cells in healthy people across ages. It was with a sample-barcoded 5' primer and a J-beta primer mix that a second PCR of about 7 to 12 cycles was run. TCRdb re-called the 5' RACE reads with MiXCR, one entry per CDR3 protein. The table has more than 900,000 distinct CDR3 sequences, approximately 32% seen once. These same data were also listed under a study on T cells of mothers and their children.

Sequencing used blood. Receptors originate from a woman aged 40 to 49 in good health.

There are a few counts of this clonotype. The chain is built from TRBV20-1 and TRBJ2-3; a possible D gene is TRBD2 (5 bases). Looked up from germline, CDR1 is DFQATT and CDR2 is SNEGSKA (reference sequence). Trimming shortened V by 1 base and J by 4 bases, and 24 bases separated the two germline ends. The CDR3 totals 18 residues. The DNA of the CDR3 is TGCAGTGCTAGAGGGTTTGGGAGAGACGGCACTGGCGCAGATACGCAGTATTTT. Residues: CSARGFGRDGTGADTQYF.

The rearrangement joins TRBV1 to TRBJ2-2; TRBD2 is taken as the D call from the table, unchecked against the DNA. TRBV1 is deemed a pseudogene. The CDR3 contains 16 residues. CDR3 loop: CTSTPLAGTNTGELFF. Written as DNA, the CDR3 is TGCACCAGCACTCCTCTAGCGGGGACGAACACCGGGGAGCTGTTTTTT.

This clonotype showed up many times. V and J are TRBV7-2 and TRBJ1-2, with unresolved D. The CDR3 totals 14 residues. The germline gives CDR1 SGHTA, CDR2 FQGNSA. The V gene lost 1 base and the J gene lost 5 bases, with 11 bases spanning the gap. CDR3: CASSLVAEGYGYTF. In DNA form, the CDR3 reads TGTGCCAGCAGCTTAGTCGCGGAAGGGTATGGCTACACCTTC.

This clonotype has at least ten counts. The CDR3 DNA reads as TGTGCCAGCAGCTTAGATCCCACTAGCGGGGGAATAAAGTACTTC. It encodes CASSLDPTSGGIKYF. The J gene is TRBJ2-5, the V gene TRBV7-2; 11 bases are shared with TRBD2. The length of the CDR3 is 15 residues. In germline, CDR1 is SGHTA, CDR2 FQGNSA. V lost 1 base and J lost 12; bases outside the gene matches: 10.

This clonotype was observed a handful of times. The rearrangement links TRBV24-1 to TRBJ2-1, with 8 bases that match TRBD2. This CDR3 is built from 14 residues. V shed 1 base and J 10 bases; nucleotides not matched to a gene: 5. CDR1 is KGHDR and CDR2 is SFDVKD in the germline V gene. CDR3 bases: TGTGCCACCAGTGATTTCTCTCGCGGGGGGGAGCAGTTCTTC. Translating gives CATSDFSRGGEQFF.

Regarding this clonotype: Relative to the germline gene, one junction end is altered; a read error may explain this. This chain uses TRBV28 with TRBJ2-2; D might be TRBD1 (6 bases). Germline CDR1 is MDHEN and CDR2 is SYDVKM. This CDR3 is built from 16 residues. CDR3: CASSTHLRGNTRELFF. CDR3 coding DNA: TGTGCCAGCAGTACGCACCTGAGGGGGAACACCAGGGAGCTGTTTTTT.

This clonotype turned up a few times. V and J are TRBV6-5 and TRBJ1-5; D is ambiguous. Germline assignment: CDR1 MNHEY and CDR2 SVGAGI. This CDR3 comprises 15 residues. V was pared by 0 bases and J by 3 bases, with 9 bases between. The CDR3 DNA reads TGTGCCAGCAGTTACTCGCAGAGGAACAATCAGCCCCAGCATTTT. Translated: CASSYSQRNNQPQHF.

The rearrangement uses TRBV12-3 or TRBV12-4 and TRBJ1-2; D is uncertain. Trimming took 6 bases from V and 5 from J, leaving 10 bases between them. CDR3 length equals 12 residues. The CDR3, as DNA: TGTGCCAGCAGCACTGACAAGTATGGCTACACCTTC. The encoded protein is CASSTDKYGYTF.

The CDR3 loop reads CATSRTRLEQFF. In DNA form, the CDR3 reads TGTGCCACCAGCAGAACCCGACTGGAGCAGTTCTTC. V is TRBV15 and J is TRBJ2-1; no definite D call. CDR1 LNHNV and CDR2 YYDKDF come from the germline V gene (reference sequence). V dropped 2 bases and J dropped 10 bases, with 9 bases sitting between them. This CDR3 is 12 amino acids long.

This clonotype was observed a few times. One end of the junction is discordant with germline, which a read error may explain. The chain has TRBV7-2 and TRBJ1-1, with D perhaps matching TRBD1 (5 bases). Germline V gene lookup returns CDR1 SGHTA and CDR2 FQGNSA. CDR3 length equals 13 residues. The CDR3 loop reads CASGLMGGTEAFF. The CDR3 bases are TGTGCCAGCGGCTTGATGGGGGGGACTGAAGCTTTCTTT. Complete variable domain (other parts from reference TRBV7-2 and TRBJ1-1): GAGVSQSPSNKVTEKGKDVELRCDPISGHTALYWYRQSLGQGLEFLIYFQGNSAPDKSGLPSDRFSAERTGGSVSTLTIQRTQQEDSAVYLCASGLMGGTEAFFGQGTRLTVV.

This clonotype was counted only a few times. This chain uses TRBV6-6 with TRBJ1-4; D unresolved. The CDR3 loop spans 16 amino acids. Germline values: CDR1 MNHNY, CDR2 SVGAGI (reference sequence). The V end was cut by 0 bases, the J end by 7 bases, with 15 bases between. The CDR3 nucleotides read TGTGCCAGCAGTTACTCGAGTGGTCTTTCGGGTGAAAAACTGTTTTTT. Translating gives CASSYSSGLSGEKLFF.

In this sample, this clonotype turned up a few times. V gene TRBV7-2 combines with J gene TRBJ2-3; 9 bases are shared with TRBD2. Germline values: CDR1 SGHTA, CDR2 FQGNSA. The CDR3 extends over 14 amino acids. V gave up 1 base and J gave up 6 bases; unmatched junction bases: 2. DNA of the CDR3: TGTGCCAGCAGCTTAGGACTAGCGGTCGATACGCAGTATTTT. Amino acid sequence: CASSLGLAVDTQYF.

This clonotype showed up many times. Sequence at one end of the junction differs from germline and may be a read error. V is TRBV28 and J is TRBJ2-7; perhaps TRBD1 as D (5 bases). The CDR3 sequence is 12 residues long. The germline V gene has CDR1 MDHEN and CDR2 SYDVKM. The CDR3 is CASSLSGYEQYF. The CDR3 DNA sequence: TGCGCCAGCAGCTTGTCAGGGTACGAGCAGTACTTC.

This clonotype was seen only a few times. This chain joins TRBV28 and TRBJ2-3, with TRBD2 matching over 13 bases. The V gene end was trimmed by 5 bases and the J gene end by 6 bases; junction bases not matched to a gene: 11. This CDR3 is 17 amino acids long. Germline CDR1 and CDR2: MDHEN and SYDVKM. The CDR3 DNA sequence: TGTGCCAGCAGTCCAAGGACTAGCGGGAGTCTTGGGGATACGCAGTATTTT. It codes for CASSPRTSGSLGDTQYF.

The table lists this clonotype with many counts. CDR3 residues: CASSLNRQALGEQYF. The DNA of the CDR3 is TGTGCCAGCAGCTTAAATAGACAGGCTTTAGGGGAGCAGTACTTC. The gene calls are TRBV7-2 and TRBJ2-7, with D perhaps TRBD1 (6 bases). CDR3 length: 15 residues. Germline V gene data show CDR1 as SGHTA and CDR2 as FQGNSA. Between the trimmed V and J ends, which lost 2 bases and 7 bases, there was a span of 18 bases. Full variable domain (missing parts from reference TRBV7-2 and TRBJ2-7): GAGVSQSPSNKVTEKGKDVELRCDPISGHTALYWYRQSLGQGLEFLIYFQGNSAPDKSGLPSDRFSAERTGGSVSTLTIQRTQQEDSAVYLCASSLNRQALGEQYFGPGTRLTVT.

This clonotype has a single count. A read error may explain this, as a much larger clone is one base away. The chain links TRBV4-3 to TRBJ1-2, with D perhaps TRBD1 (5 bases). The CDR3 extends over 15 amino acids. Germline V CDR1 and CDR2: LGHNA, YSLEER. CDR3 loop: CASSQTSGSRYGHTF. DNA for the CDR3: TGCGCCAGCAGCCAGACTTCAGGGTCACGCTATGGCCACACCTTC.

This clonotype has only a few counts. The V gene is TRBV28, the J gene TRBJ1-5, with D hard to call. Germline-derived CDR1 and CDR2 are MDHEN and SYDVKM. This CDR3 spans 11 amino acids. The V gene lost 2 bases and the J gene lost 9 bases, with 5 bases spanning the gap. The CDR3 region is CASSLIGPQHF. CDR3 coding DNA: TGTGCCAGCAGTTTAATCGGGCCCCAGCATTTT.

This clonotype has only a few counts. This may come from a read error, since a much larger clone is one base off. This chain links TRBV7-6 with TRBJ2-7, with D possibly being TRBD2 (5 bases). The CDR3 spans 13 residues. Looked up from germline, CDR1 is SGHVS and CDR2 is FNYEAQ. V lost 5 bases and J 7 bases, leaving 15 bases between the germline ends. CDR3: CASSPGLGSEQYF. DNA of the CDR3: TGTGCCAGCAGCCCAGGACTGGGAAGTGAGCAGTACTTC. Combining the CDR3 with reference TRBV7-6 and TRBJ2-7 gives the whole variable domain GAGVSQSPRYKVTKRGQDVALRCDPISGHVSLYWYRQALGQGPEFLTYFNYEAQQDKSGLPNDRFSAERPEGSISTLTIQRTEQRDSAMYRCASSPGLGSEQYFGPGTRLTVT.

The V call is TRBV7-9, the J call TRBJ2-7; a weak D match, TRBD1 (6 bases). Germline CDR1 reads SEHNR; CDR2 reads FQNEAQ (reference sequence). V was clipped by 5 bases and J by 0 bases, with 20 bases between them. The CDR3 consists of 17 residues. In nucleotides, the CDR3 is TGTGCCAGCAGCCCCACAGGGAAGGGTTCCCTCTCCTACGAGCAGTACTTC. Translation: CASSPTGKGSLSYEQYF. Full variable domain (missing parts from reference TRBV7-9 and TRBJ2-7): DTGVSQNPRHKITKRGQNVTFRCDPISEHNRLYWYRQTLGQGPEFLTYFQNEAQLEKSRLLSDRFSAERPKGSFSTLEIQRTEQGDSAMYLCASSPTGKGSLSYEQYFGPGTRLTVT.